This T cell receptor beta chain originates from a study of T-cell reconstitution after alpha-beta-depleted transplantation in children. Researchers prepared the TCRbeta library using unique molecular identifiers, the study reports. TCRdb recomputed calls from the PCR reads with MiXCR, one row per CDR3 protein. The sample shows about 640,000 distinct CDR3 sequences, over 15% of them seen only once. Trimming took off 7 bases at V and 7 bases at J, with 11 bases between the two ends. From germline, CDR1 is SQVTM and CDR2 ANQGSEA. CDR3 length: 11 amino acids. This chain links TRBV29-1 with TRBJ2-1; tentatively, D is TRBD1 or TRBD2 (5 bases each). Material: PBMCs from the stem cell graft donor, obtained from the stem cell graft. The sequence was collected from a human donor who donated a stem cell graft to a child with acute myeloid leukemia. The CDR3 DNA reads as TGCAGCGCCTGGGACGGAAATGAGCAGTTCTTC. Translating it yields CSAWDGNEQFF.